Presented here are 31 T cell receptor beta chains from one specimen sequenced in a study of T cells in Graves' hyperthyroidism and ophthalmopathy. RNA transcripts served as the template for amplifying TCR beta CDR3 regions. TCR CDR3 underwent first-round RT-PCR with the HTBI primer set. One entry per CDR3 protein results from TCRdb running MiXCR on the multiplex PCR reads. The sample records around 690,000 distinct CDR3 sequences, 17% being singletons. The sequencing sample was made of blood. These receptors were taken from a man in his fifties or sixties with Graves' hyperthyroidism.

In its sample, this clonotype was seen many times. The V gene is TRBV7-2, the J gene TRBJ1-5; D is undetermined. This CDR3 is 14 amino acids long. V was pared by 5 bases and J by 0 bases, with 8 bases between. Germline V lookup: CDR1 SGHTA, CDR2 FQGNSA. The CDR3 spells CASSEVNSNQPQHF. CDR3 nucleotides: TGTGCCAGCAGCGAGGTGAATAGCAATCAGCCCCAGCATTTT.

This clonotype was seen more than once but under ten times. The chain carries TRBV27 and TRBJ2-7, with TRBD2 identical over 10 bases. Germline trimming cut 5 bases from V and 5 bases from J; bases unmatched to any gene: 9. Germline V CDR1 and CDR2: MNHEY, SMNVEV (reference sequence). This CDR3 has 15 residues. CDR3 amino acids: CASSALAGRVDEQYF. In DNA form, the CDR3 reads TGTGCCAGCAGTGCACTAGCGGGGCGGGTAGACGAGCAGTACTTC.

Ten or more counts support this clonotype. V and J are TRBV6-2 or TRBV6-3 and TRBJ2-7; D remains ambiguous. Trimming shortened V by 0 bases and J by 0 bases, and 9 bases separated the two germline ends. Germline-derived CDR1 and CDR2 are MNHEY and SVGEGT. This CDR3 comprises 15 residues. CDR3 DNA sequence: TGTGCCAGCAGTTACTCAGGCCACAGCTCCTACGAGCAGTACTTC. Protein: CASSYSGHSSYEQYF.

This rearrangement joins TRBV24-1 to TRBJ2-2; TRBD2 matches 10 bases. Germline assignment: CDR1 KGHDR and CDR2 SFDVKD. The CDR3 length is 19 residues. The junction had 8 bases not matched to a gene; V was cut back by 0 bases and J by 2 bases. The CDR3 nucleotides read TGTGCCACCAGTGATTTGCTCCCAGCGGGAGGGCGAAACACCGGGGAGCTGTTTTTT. It encodes CATSDLLPAGGRNTGELFF.

This clonotype was picked up many times. This chain joins TRBV7-9 and TRBJ2-5; D is ambiguous. The V and J ends lost 1 base and 2 bases respectively, with 14 bases between them. Germline CDR1 and CDR2: SEHNR and FQNEAQ (reference sequence). CDR3 length: 16 amino acids. The CDR3 reads CASSLGDGWPQETQYF. The CDR3 DNA reads as TGTGCCAGCAGCTTAGGTGATGGCTGGCCGCAAGAGACCCAGTACTTC. Variable domain in full (rest from reference TRBV7-9 and TRBJ2-5): DTGVSQNPRHKITKRGQNVTFRCDPISEHNRLYWYRQTLGQGPEFLTYFQNEAQLEKSRLLSDRFSAERPKGSFSTLEIQRTEQGDSAMYLCASSLGDGWPQETQYFGPGTRLLVL.

At least ten counts were recorded for this clonotype. The gene calls are TRBV29-1 and TRBJ2-3; D perhaps matches TRBD2 (5 bases). Trimming cost V 4 bases and J 0 bases, with 11 bases left between them. The germline CDR1 and CDR2 sequences are SQVTM and ANQGSEA. The CDR3 is 14 residues long. Here the CDR3 DNA reads TGCAGCGTTGTGGTAGCGACTAGCACAGATACGCAGTATTTT. It translates to CSVVVATSTDTQYF.

CDR3 region: CSASGPQVEQFF. The CDR3 DNA follows: TGCAGTGCCTCGGGACCGCAGGTTGAGCAGTTCTTC. The chain couples TRBV20-1 to TRBJ2-1; D tentatively fits TRBD1 or TRBD2 (5 bases each). From germline, CDR1 is DFQATT and CDR2 SNEGSKA (reference sequence). The ends were cut back, 6 bases at V and 9 bases at J, with 15 bases in the middle. There are 12 residues in the CDR3.

CDR3 nucleotide sequence: TGTGCCAGCAGCGAAAATACCGGGACGGCCGCGAACACCGGGGAGCTGTTTTTT. This codes for CASSENTGTAANTGELFF. The V and J genes are TRBV9 and TRBJ2-2; D tentatively reads TRBD1 or TRBD2 (5 bases each). This CDR3 comprises 18 residues. With 3 bases removed from V and 0 bases from J, the gap between germline ends came to 18 bases. CDR1 is SGDLS and CDR2 is YYNGEE in the germline V gene.

A few counts support this clonotype. The chain is built from TRBV30 and TRBJ2-3; TRBD2 aligns across 7 bases. CDR3 length: 13 amino acids. The J segment lost 4 bases and the V segment lost 5 bases, leaving 6 bases of the junction unmatched. Germline V gives CDR1 GTSNPN, CDR2 SVGIG (reference sequence). The CDR3 sequence: CAWARTSSDTQYF. CDR3 in DNA: TGTGCCTGGGCCCGGACTAGTTCAGATACGCAGTATTTT.

In this sample, this clonotype turned up a few times. The chain joins TRBV7-2 to TRBJ1-2; D gene ambiguous. The CDR3 contains 12 residues. V was pared by 6 bases and J by 4 bases, with 9 bases between. Germline loops: CDR1 SGHTA, CDR2 FQGNSA. CDR3 residues: CASSVGVYGYTF. CDR3 nucleotides: TGTGCCAGCAGTGTGGGCGTCTATGGCTACACCTTC.

The DNA of the CDR3 is TGTGCCAGCAGTTTATTACAGGGGGTCTTAGGCTACACCTTC. Residues: CASSLLQGVLGYTF. The genes are TRBV28 and TRBJ1-2; TRBD1 matches 8 bases. Germline V lookup: CDR1 MDHEN, CDR2 SYDVKM. The CDR3 length is 14 residues. The V gene end was trimmed by 1 base and the J gene end by 8 bases; junction bases not matched to a gene: 6.

This clonotype was detected many times. The V call is TRBV10-3, the J call TRBJ1-6; D is perhaps TRBD1 (6 bases). Germline CDR1 and CDR2: ENHRY and SYGVKD. Trimming removed 3 bases from V and 8 bases from J, with 14 bases in between. This CDR3 region has 15 residues. The CDR3 DNA sequence: TGTGCCATCAGTGAAGGGGGGAGCCTCGATTCACCCCTCCACTTT. Translating gives CAISEGGSLDSPLHF.

As DNA, the CDR3 is TGTGCCAGCAGCTTAGAATATTCCAATGAGCAGTTCTTC. Protein sequence: CASSLEYSNEQFF. This chain joins TRBV7-2 and TRBJ2-1; D gene ambiguous. The germline gives CDR1 SGHTA, CDR2 FQGNSA. The CDR3 has 13 residues. V lost 1 base, J lost 6 bases, and 7 bases lay in between.

J is TRBJ2-1 and V is TRBV19; TRBD2 matches 12 bases. V lost 3 bases, J lost 0 bases, and 9 bases stayed unmatched. Germline-derived CDR1 and CDR2 are LNHDA and SQIVND (reference sequence). The CDR3 totals 19 residues. For the CDR3, the DNA is TGTGCCAGTAGTATCGTCGGACTAGCGGGGAAGAGCTCCTACAATGAGCAGTTCTTC. It codes for CASSIVGLAGKSSYNEQFF.

This clonotype was counted only a few times. The V call is TRBV24-1, the J call TRBJ2-7; maybe TRBD2 (5 bases). The V end was cut by 4 bases, the J end by 7 bases, with 16 bases between. The length of the CDR3 is 14 residues. Germline CDR1 KGHDR, CDR2 SFDVKD. CDR3 protein: CATSDTQAPGEQYF. The CDR3 DNA reads as TGTGCCACCAGTGACACCCAGGCCCCGGGGGAGCAGTACTTC.

Comment on this clonotype: A much larger clonotype is one base distant, so this may be a read error. This chain connects TRBV28 to TRBJ1-2; D may be TRBD1 (6 bases). The germline V and J ends were trimmed by 3 bases and 6 bases, with 11 bases remaining between them. The CDR3 covers 13 residues. Germline V gene data show CDR1 as MDHEN and CDR2 as SYDVKM. CDR3 region: CASSLSGVHGYTF. The CDR3 DNA is TGTGCCAGCAGTTTGTCAGGGGTCCATGGCTACACCTTC.

This clonotype was detected only a few times. V is TRBV28 and J is TRBJ2-1, with 9 bases aligning to TRBD1. This CDR3 is built from 16 residues. The V and J ends lost 6 bases and 6 bases, in that order; junction bases with no gene match: 12. Looked up from germline, CDR1 is MDHEN and CDR2 is SYDVKM. The chain's CDR3 is CASSLGRDRVINEQFF. Here the CDR3 DNA reads TGTGCCAGCAGCCTGGGCCGGGACAGGGTGATCAATGAGCAGTTCTTC.

V and J are TRBV2 and TRBJ1-6, with D maybe TRBD1 (5 bases). Trimming cost V 4 bases and J 9 bases, with 13 bases left between them. The CDR3 sequence is 14 residues long. Germline-derived CDR1 and CDR2 are SNHLY and FYNNEI. DNA of the CDR3: TGTGCCAGCAGTGCAGGGAAAGGAGGTTCACCCCTCCACTTT. As protein: CASSAGKGGSPLHF.

A few counts support this clonotype. This chain connects TRBV28 to TRBJ2-2; 13 bases agree with TRBD2. The CDR3 is made up of 14 amino acids. V was clipped by 6 bases and J by 6 bases; unmatched bases: 1. CDR1 is MDHEN, CDR2 SYDVKM, per germline. The chain's CDR3 is CASRLAGGPGELFF. The DNA for the CDR3 is TGTGCCAGCAGACTAGCGGGAGGGCCCGGGGAGCTGTTTTTT.

This clonotype showed up many times. The chain carries TRBV7-8 and TRBJ2-1, with 14 bases fitting TRBD2. This CDR3 region has 18 residues. V dropped 5 bases and J dropped 9; count of bases not matched to a gene: 15. Germline CDR1 reads SGHVS; CDR2 reads FQNEAQ. In nucleotides, the CDR3 is TGTGCCAGCAGCACCCAACGACTAGCGGGAGGGATTGGCCGTGAGCAGTTCTTC. Its protein product is CASSTQRLAGGIGREQFF.

This clonotype was detected ten times or more. The chain carries TRBV7-2 and TRBJ2-5, with D possibly TRBD1 on 5 matching bases. This CDR3 has 15 residues. The germline V gene has CDR1 SGHTA and CDR2 FQGNSA. The ends were cut back, 5 bases at V and 5 bases at J, with 18 bases in the middle. The CDR3 coding sequence is TGTGCCAGCAGCGCCGGAACAGGATTAGGGGAGACCCAGTACTTC. Translating it yields CASSAGTGLGETQYF.

The chain recombines TRBV19 with TRBJ2-1; possible D gene TRBD2, 5 bases. In germline, CDR1 is LNHDA, CDR2 SQIVND (reference sequence). V was trimmed by 2 bases and J by 2 bases, leaving 13 bases between them. The CDR3 spans 16 residues. The CDR3 sequence: CASSIKGQRPYNEQFF. CDR3 DNA: TGTGCCAGTAGTATAAAGGGCCAGCGGCCCTACAATGAGCAGTTCTTC.

The sample holds many counts of this clonotype. V gene TRBV2 combines with J gene TRBJ1-2; TRBD1 agrees at 8 bases. Per the germline V gene, CDR1 is SNHLY and CDR2 is FYNNEI. The length of the CDR3 is 14 residues. The V gene end was trimmed by 7 bases and the J gene end by 4 bases; junction bases not matched to a gene: 8. The CDR3 bases are TGTGCCAGCAACACCAGACAGGGGTCCTATGGCTACACCTTC. It translates to CASNTRQGSYGYTF.

The chain joins TRBV20-1 to TRBJ2-7, with 8 bases lining up with TRBD2. CDR1 and CDR2 (germline): DFQATT, SNEGSKA (reference sequence). Trimming took 0 bases from V and 6 from J; bases not matched to a gene: 4. The CDR3 has 13 amino acids. The CDR3 DNA reads as TGCAGTGCTAGAGACCCGGGGGGGGTCGAGCAGTACTTC. Residues: CSARDPGGVEQYF.

This clonotype occurred a few times. J is TRBJ2-6 and V is TRBV5-4; 9 bases line up with TRBD1. Germline assignment: CDR1 SGHNT and CDR2 YYREEE (reference sequence). The CDR3 totals 19 residues. V was pared by 3 bases and J by 6 bases, with 16 bases of the junction left unmatched. The CDR3 sequence: CASSYPGQGISAVANVLTF. CDR3 bases: TGTGCCAGCAGCTACCCCGGACAGGGGATATCGGCAGTGGCCAACGTCCTGACTTTC.

CDR3 bases: TGTGCCACCAATAGCGGGAGACCGTACAATGAGCAGTTCTTC. It translates to CATNSGRPYNEQFF. This rearrangement joins TRBV19 to TRBJ2-1, with TRBD2 matching over 9 bases. CDR3 length equals 14 residues. With V trimmed by 10 bases and J by 4 bases, 8 bases remained unmatched. CDR1 LNHDA and CDR2 SQIVND come from the germline V gene (reference sequence).

This clonotype has just a few counts. The chain couples TRBV27 to TRBJ2-7; tentative D call: TRBD1 (6 bases). From germline, CDR1 is MNHEY and CDR2 SMNVEV (reference sequence). CDR3 length: 14 amino acids. V lost 4 bases, J lost 4 bases, and 14 bases lay in between. CDR3 DNA: TGTGCCAGCAGTTCACAGGGTGCACGTTACGAGCAGTACTTC. Translation: CASSSQGARYEQYF.

This clonotype was observed at least ten times. The chain is built from TRBV12-3 or TRBV12-4 and TRBJ1-1; tentatively, D is TRBD1 (5 bases). The length of the CDR3 is 13 residues. Trimming left V 3 bases short and J 5 bases short, with 10 bases between. Here the CDR3 reads CASSFQEGTEAFF. CDR3 DNA sequence: TGTGCCAGCAGTTTCCAAGAGGGGACTGAAGCTTTCTTT.

This clonotype has ten or more counts. The chain recombines TRBV27 with TRBJ1-1; a weak D match, TRBD1 (6 bases). The CDR3 length is 13 residues. V was pared by 4 bases and J by 9 bases, with 15 bases between. The germline gives CDR1 MNHEY, CDR2 SMNVEV (reference sequence). The chain's CDR3 is CASSYFGGQKAFF. The DNA for the CDR3 is TGTGCCAGCAGTTACTTTGGGGGGCAAAAAGCTTTCTTT.

This clonotype was seen repeatedly, ten times or more. The chain carries TRBV2 and TRBJ2-1; 10 nucleotides match TRBD1. CDR1 and CDR2 (germline): SNHLY, FYNNEI. Unmatched junction bases numbered 5, after V lost 6 bases and J lost 3 bases. The CDR3 is 15 amino acids. The CDR3: CASSRDRGHYNEQFF. In DNA form, the CDR3 reads TGTGCCAGCAGCCGGGACAGGGGACACTACAATGAGCAGTTCTTC. Drawing the rest from reference TRBV2 and TRBJ2-1, the complete variable domain is EPEVTQTPSHQVTQMGQEVILRCVPISNHLYFYWYRQILGQKVEFLVSFYNNEISEKSEIFDDQFSVERPDGSNFTLKIRSTKLEDSAMYFCASSRDRGHYNEQFFGPGTRLTVL.

This clonotype was observed many times. V gene TRBV5-1 combines with J gene TRBJ2-3; the match to TRBD2 covers 11 bases. V dropped 6 bases and J dropped 1; count of bases not matched to a gene: 10. The germline CDR1 and CDR2 sequences are SGHRS and YFSETQ. This CDR3 is 17 amino acids long. The CDR3 DNA follows: TGCGCCAGCACCGCCACTCCGACTAGCGGGGGCACAGATACGCAGTATTTT. Amino acids: CASTATPTSGGTDTQYF.